The sequence of this T cell receptor (beta chain) was determined in a study of T-cell reconstitution after alpha-beta-depleted transplantation in children. This sample's TCRbeta library carried unique molecular identifier barcodes. TCRdb passed the PCR reads through MiXCR, listing each CDR3 protein once. The data contain hundreds of thousands of distinct CDR3 sequences, about an eighth of them singletons. Unmatched junction bases numbered 9, after V lost 5 bases and J lost 3 bases. Germline CDR1 reads DFQATT; CDR2 reads SNEGSKA (reference sequence). CDR3 length: 14 amino acids. Sequencing used PBMCs, mostly from graft donor cells, obtained 360 days after TCRalphabeta/CD19-depleted stem cell transplant. The TCR sequence derives from a male patient aged 10 to 17 who had a stem cell transplant for acute myeloid leukemia, so the T cells may come from the graft donor. V is TRBV20-1 and J is TRBJ2-7; TRBD1 aligns across 8 bases. CDR3 residues: CSASGTGHSYEQYF. CDR3 in DNA: TGCAGTGCTTCCGGGACAGGTCATAGCTACGAGCAGTACTTC.